What follows are 2 T cell receptor beta chains derived from one specimen sequenced in a study of cytomegalovirus exposure and HLA in healthy donors (dated by TCRdb to 2015 to 2018). Libraries came from the immunoSEQ multiplex PCR assay. A mixture of 60 forward primers for TCR Vbeta segments and 13 reverse primers for TCR Jbeta segments was used in the multiplex PCR. The table comes from immuneACCESS by way of TCRdb, which keeps in-frame sequences with V and J called. Part of the clones is missing from these tables; in studies checked, under half for an unresolved V gene and the rest for unknown reasons. This sample is represented by some 150,000 clones; approximately 80% of them were singletons. In total, the top ten clones hold roughly 1.4% of the sample. Sequenced input: PBMCs. Receptors originate from a woman between 18 and 29 years old in good health and CMV-seronegative.

The chain employs TRBV7-3 and TRBJ1-1; D gene ambiguous. The CDR3 spans 14 residues. CDR1 is SGHTA and CDR2 is FQGTGA in the germline V gene. Trimming cost V 1 base and J 2 bases, with 8 bases left between them. CDR3 coding DNA: TGTGCCAGCAGCTTAAGCAGTATCAACACTGAAGCTTTCTTT. Translating gives CASSLSSINTEAFF.

This rearrangement joins TRBV7-8 to TRBJ2-7, with 8 bases matching TRBD2. The J segment lost 3 bases and the V segment lost 4 bases, leaving 8 bases of the junction unmatched. This CDR3 is 15 amino acids long. The germline V gene encodes CDR1 SGHVS and CDR2 FQNEAQ. The DNA of the CDR3 is TGTGCCAGCAGCTCGTTCAGCGGGGGAAGCTACGAGCAGTACTTC. Its protein product is CASSSFSGGSYEQYF.